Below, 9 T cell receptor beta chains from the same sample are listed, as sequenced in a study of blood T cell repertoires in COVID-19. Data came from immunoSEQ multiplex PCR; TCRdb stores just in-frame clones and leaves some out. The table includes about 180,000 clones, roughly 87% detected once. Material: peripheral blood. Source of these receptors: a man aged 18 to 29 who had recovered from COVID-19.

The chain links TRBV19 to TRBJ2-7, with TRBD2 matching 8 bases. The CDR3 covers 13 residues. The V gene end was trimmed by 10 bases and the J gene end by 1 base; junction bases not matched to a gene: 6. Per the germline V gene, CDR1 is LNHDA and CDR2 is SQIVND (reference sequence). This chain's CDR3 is CATREGLSYEQYF. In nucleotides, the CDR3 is TGTGCCACCCGGGAGGGCCTTTCCTACGAGCAGTACTTC.

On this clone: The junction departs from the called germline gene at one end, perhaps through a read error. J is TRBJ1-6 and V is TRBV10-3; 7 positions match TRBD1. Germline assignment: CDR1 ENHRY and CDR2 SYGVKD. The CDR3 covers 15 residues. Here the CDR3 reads CAISGKGQNNSPLHF. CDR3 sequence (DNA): TGTGCCATCAGTGGAAAGGGACAGAATAACTCACCCCTCCACTTT.

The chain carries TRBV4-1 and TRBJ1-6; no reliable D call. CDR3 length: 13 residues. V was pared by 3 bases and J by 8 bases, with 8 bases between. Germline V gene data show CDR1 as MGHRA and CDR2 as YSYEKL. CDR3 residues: CASSQREDSPLHF. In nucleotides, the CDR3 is TGCGCCAGCAGCCAGCGGGAGGATTCACCCCTCCACTTT.

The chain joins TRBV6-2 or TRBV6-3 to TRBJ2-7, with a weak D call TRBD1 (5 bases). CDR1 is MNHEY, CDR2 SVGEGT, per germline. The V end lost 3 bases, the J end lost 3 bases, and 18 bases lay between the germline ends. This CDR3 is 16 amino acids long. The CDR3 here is CASSYRSYRRVYEQYF. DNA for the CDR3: TGTGCCAGCAGTTATAGATCCTACAGGCGAGTCTACGAGCAGTACTTC.

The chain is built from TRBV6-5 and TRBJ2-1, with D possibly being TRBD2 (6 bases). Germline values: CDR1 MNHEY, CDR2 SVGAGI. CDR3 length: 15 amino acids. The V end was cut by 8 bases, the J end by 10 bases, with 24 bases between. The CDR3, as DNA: TGTGCCAGCCAGGGCGGGGCTAGCGCAGAAAGGGAGCAGTTCTTC. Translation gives CASQGGASAEREQFF.

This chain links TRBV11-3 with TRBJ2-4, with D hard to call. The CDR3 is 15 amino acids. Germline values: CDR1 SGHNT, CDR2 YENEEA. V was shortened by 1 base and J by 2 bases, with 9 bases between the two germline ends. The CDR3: CASSLGPETKNIQYF. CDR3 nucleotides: TGTGCCAGCAGCTTAGGCCCGGAGACCAAAAACATTCAGTACTTC.

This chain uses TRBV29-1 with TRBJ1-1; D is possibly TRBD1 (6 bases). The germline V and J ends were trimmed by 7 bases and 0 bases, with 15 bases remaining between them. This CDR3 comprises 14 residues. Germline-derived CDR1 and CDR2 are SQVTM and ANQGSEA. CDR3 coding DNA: TGCAGCGCCCTACCGGGACAACTGAACACTGAAGCTTTCTTT. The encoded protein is CSALPGQLNTEAFF.

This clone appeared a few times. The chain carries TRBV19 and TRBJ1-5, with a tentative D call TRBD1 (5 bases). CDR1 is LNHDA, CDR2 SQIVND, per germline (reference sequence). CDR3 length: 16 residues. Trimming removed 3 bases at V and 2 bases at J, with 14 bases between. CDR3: CASSISQGGRNQPQHF. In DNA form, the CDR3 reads TGTGCCAGTAGTATTTCCCAGGGTGGGCGCAATCAGCCCCAGCATTTT.

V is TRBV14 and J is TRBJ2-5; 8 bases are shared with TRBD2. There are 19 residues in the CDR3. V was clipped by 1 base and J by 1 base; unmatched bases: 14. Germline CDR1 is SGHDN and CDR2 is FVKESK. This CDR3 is CASSQVLRETGGLQETQYF. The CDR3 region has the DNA TGTGCCAGCAGCCAAGTCCTGCGAGAGACGGGAGGGCTCCAAGAGACCCAGTACTTC.